This entry is about one T cell receptor beta chain. Its matching antigen is unknown. This sample is drawn from a study of T cells in localized non-small cell lung cancer. Points from the study as a whole: Adjacent uninvolved lung had the highest clonality, suggesting focused antigen responses.

Germline V gene data show CDR1 as GTSNPN and CDR2 as SVGIG (reference sequence). This CDR3 is built from 16 residues. Deletions cut 3 bases from V and 6 bases from J, with 24 bases between. Profiled with immunoSEQ multiplex PCR; TCRdb holds only in-frame clones, not every one. Among under 45,000 clones, about 83% were seen once, and the ten largest hold 7.8%. The sequencing here drew on PBMCs, taken before any cancer treatment. The receptor's source is a man between 40 and 70 years old with stage II lung adenocarcinoma. The gene calls are TRBV30 and TRBJ2-7; tentative D call: TRBD1 (5 bases). The chain's CDR3 is CAWSDPGMDGAGEQYF. The CDR3 region has the DNA TGTGCCTGGAGCGACCCTGGTATGGATGGGGCAGGCGAGCAGTACTTC.